These 25 T cell receptor beta chains were all obtained from the same sample, sequenced in a study of cytomegalovirus exposure and HLA in healthy donors. Vbeta (60) and Jbeta (13) primers were used in the PCR. Clones were read by immunoSEQ multiplex PCR, and TCRdb kept only the in-frame ones, dropping some. Of approximately 140,000 clones in the sample, around 73% were seen once. Material for sequencing was PBMCs. Receptors originate from a human donor in good health.

The chain links TRBV6-5 to TRBJ2-2, with 13 bases identical to TRBD2. Trimming at V came to 7 bases and at J to 6 bases, leaving 5 bases not matched to a gene. CDR3 length: 15 amino acids. From germline, CDR1 is MNHEY and CDR2 SVGAGI. The CDR3 loop reads CASIYTSGGAGELFF. CDR3 DNA sequence: TGTGCCAGCATCTACACTAGCGGGGGGGCCGGGGAGCTGTTTTTT.

The chain joins TRBV11-2 to TRBJ2-2; D is perhaps TRBD2 (6 bases). This CDR3 is built from 13 residues. The V gene lost 6 bases and the J gene lost 8 bases, with 13 bases spanning the gap. CDR1 and CDR2 (germline): SGHAT, FQNNGV. CDR3 sequence: CASSYAGSGELFF. The CDR3, as DNA: TGTGCCAGCAGTTACGCGGGGAGTGGGGAGCTGTTTTTT. The full variable domain, with the rest looked up from reference TRBV11-2 and TRBJ2-2, is EAGVAQSPRYKIIEKRQSVAFWCNPISGHATLYWYQQILGQGPKLLIQFQNNGVVDDSQLPKDRFSAERLKGVDSTLKIQPAKLEDSAVYLCASSYAGSGELFFGEGSRLTVL.

The rearrangement links TRBV9 to TRBJ2-5, with a tentative D call TRBD2 (6 bases). Germline V CDR1 and CDR2: SGDLS, YYNGEE. CDR3 length: 15 residues. Trimming shortened V by 0 bases and J by 2 bases, and 11 bases separated the two germline ends. The CDR3 loop is CASSVAGGIQETQYF. The CDR3 DNA is TGTGCCAGCAGCGTAGCTGGAGGGATTCAAGAGACCCAGTACTTC.

The rearrangement links TRBV29-1 to TRBJ1-1, with D perhaps matching TRBD1 (5 bases). The CDR3 is 11 residues long. The germline V and J ends were trimmed by 6 bases and 11 bases, with 16 bases remaining between them. CDR1 is SQVTM, CDR2 ANQGSEA, per germline. The CDR3, as DNA: TGCAGCGTGGCCTCGGGGGGTAGGGCTTTCTTT. Amino acid sequence: CSVASGGRAFF.

The J gene is TRBJ1-2, the V gene TRBV30, with 7 bases that match TRBD1. This CDR3 region has 15 residues. V shed 0 bases, J shed 0 bases, and the junction held 4 bases outside the gene matches. Germline loops: CDR1 GTSNPN, CDR2 SVGIG (reference sequence). In nucleotides, the CDR3 is TGTGCCTGGAGTGTGCAGGGGGGACCTAACTATGGCTACACCTTC. Protein product: CAWSVQGGPNYGYTF. Using reference TRBV30 and TRBJ1-2 for the parts outside the CDR3, the full variable domain is SQTIHQWPATLVQPVGSPLSLECTVEGTSNPNLYWYRQAAGRGLQLLFYSVGIGQISSEVPQNLSASRPQDRQFILSSKKLLLSDSGFYLCAWSVQGGPNYGYTFGSGTRLTVV.

CDR3: CASPSGTGLFSVRFF. The CDR3, as DNA: TGTGCCAGCCCTTCCGGGACAGGGCTTTTCTCGGTGCGGTTCTTC. V is TRBV19 and J is TRBJ2-1, with 9 bases fitting TRBD1. The CDR3 spans 15 residues. Germline loops: CDR1 LNHDA, CDR2 SQIVND (reference sequence). The V segment lost 9 bases and the J segment 15 bases; nucleotides outside the gene matches: 21.

V gene TRBV11-2 combines with J gene TRBJ1-1; 8 positions match TRBD1. Unmatched junction bases numbered 12, after V lost 3 bases and J lost 3 bases. Germline V CDR1 and CDR2: SGHAT, FQNNGV. The CDR3 runs to 17 residues. In DNA form, the CDR3 reads TGTGCCAGCAGCTTTAGTTCTTGGACAGGGAGGGACACTGAAGCTTTCTTT. Translating gives CASSFSSWTGRDTEAFF. Full variable domain (missing parts from reference TRBV11-2 and TRBJ1-1): EAGVAQSPRYKIIEKRQSVAFWCNPISGHATLYWYQQILGQGPKLLIQFQNNGVVDDSQLPKDRFSAERLKGVDSTLKIQPAKLEDSAVYLCASSFSSWTGRDTEAFFGQGTRLTVV.

The chain has TRBV10-3 and TRBJ1-1; 9 nucleotides align to TRBD1. Germline V gene data show CDR1 as ENHRY and CDR2 as SYGVKD. V was pared by 4 bases and J by 3 bases, with 0 bases of the junction left unmatched. This CDR3 has 13 residues. CDR3 sequence (DNA): TGTGCCATCAGTGGGACAGGGGACACTGAAGCTTTCTTT. It is translated as CAISGTGDTEAFF.

This clone appeared a few times. This chain joins TRBV7-8 and TRBJ2-5; D may be TRBD2 (6 bases). Germline lookup yields CDR1 SGHVS and CDR2 FQNEAQ. V dropped 5 bases and J dropped 9 bases, with 19 bases sitting between them. The CDR3 length is 14 residues. CDR3 residues: CASSHFSTRKAQYF. CDR3 nucleotides: TGTGCCAGCAGCCATTTTTCGACTAGAAAGGCCCAGTACTTC.

This clone has just one count. This chain connects TRBV5-1 to TRBJ2-4; TRBD1 is a possible D gene (6 bases). The CDR3 consists of 14 residues. Trimming took off 4 bases at V and 0 bases at J, with 8 bases between the two ends. Looked up from germline, CDR1 is SGHRS and CDR2 is YFSETQ. This CDR3 is CASSPGEAKNIQYF. CDR3 nucleotides: TGCGCCAGCAGCCCAGGGGAAGCCAAAAACATTCAGTACTTC.

The V gene is TRBV27, the J gene TRBJ2-2, with D tentatively TRBD2 (7 bases). Germline V CDR1 and CDR2: MNHEY, SMNVEV (reference sequence). With 0 bases removed from V and 3 bases from J, the gap between germline ends came to 11 bases. CDR3 length: 16 amino acids. The CDR3 DNA follows: TGTGCCAGCAGTTTATCGGGCGGGGGCCACACCGGGGAGCTGTTTTTT. Translation: CASSLSGGGHTGELFF.

J is TRBJ2-6 and V is TRBV19; possibly TRBD1 for D (5 bases). Trimming took off 3 bases at V and 2 bases at J, with 5 bases between the two ends. Germline V gene sequence: CDR1 LNHDA, CDR2 SQIVND (reference sequence). The CDR3 loop spans 14 amino acids. Written as DNA, the CDR3 is TGTGCCAGTAGTATCAGGGCTGGGGCCAACGTCCTGACTTTC. Translating gives CASSIRAGANVLTF.

This rearrangement joins TRBV4-1 to TRBJ1-1; D is unresolved. CDR1 is MGHRA and CDR2 is YSYEKL in the germline V gene. The CDR3 is 12 residues long. V shed 1 base and J shed 8 bases, with 8 bases lying between them. CDR3 residues: CASSQGGDEAFF. CDR3 in DNA: TGCGCCAGCAGCCAAGGGGGAGACGAAGCTTTCTTT.

The genes are TRBV27 and TRBJ2-2; TRBD1 agrees at 7 bases. There are 14 residues in the CDR3. The V gene's germline CDR1 is MNHEY and CDR2 SMNVEV (reference sequence). J lost 4 bases, V lost 3 bases, and 2 bases had no gene match. In DNA, the CDR3 is TGTGCCAGCAGTTTTGGGACAGTCACCGGGGAGCTGTTTTTT. It yields the protein CASSFGTVTGELFF.

The chain's CDR3 is CASSLAPSSGNTIYF. DNA of the CDR3: TGTGCCAGCAGCTTAGCCCCGAGCTCTGGAAACACCATATATTTT. The J gene is TRBJ1-3, the V gene TRBV7-2, with D unclear. The germline V gene encodes CDR1 SGHTA and CDR2 FQGNSA. Trimming removed 0 bases from V and 0 bases from J, with 6 bases in between. CDR3 length equals 15 residues.

The chain combines TRBV6-5 with TRBJ2-3; 9 nucleotides line up with TRBD2. CDR3 size: 15 residues. V was pared by 4 bases and J by 3 bases, with 5 bases of the junction left unmatched. Germline V gives CDR1 MNHEY, CDR2 SVGAGI. This CDR3 reads CASSFLAGVTDTQYF. Written as DNA, the CDR3 is TGTGCCAGCAGTTTCTTAGCGGGAGTTACAGATACGCAGTATTTT.

This clone was found once. The rearrangement links TRBV29-1 to TRBJ2-2, with D perhaps TRBD1 (6 bases). V lost 4 bases and J 6 bases, leaving 9 bases between the germline ends. The germline CDR1 and CDR2 sequences are SQVTM and ANQGSEA. The CDR3 runs 12 residues. The CDR3 DNA follows: TGCAGCGTTGCCAGGGGCCCCGGGGAGCTGTTTTTT. Encoded protein: CSVARGPGELFF.

The J gene is TRBJ1-5, the V gene TRBV7-9; 7 nucleotides match TRBD1. This CDR3 spans 15 amino acids. CDR1 is SEHNR, CDR2 FQNEAQ, per germline (reference sequence). The trim removed 4 bases at V and 4 bases at J, leaving 7 bases unmatched. Written as DNA, the CDR3 is TGTGCCAGCAGCTCCGCAGGGGGAAGGAATCAGCCCCAGCATTTT. Translating it yields CASSSAGGRNQPQHF. Filled out from reference TRBV7-9 and TRBJ1-5, the complete variable domain reads DTGVSQNPRHKITKRGQNVTFRCDPISEHNRLYWYRQTLGQGPEFLTYFQNEAQLEKSRLLSDRFSAERPKGSFSTLEIQRTEQGDSAMYLCASSSAGGRNQPQHFGDGTRLSIL.

This chain links TRBV2 with TRBJ2-5, with 8 bases matching TRBD2. This CDR3 is 15 amino acids long. The junction had 10 bases not matched to a gene; V was cut back by 5 bases and J by 5 bases. The germline V gene encodes CDR1 SNHLY and CDR2 FYNNEI. This CDR3 is CASSSPGLEGETQYF. CDR3 nucleotide sequence: TGTGCCAGCAGTTCCCCGGGACTAGAAGGGGAGACCCAGTACTTC.

The gene calls are TRBV19 and TRBJ2-2; possible D gene TRBD1, 6 bases. The CDR3 length is 16 residues. V was cut by 3 bases and J by 1 base, with 12 bases left in between. The germline gives CDR1 LNHDA, CDR2 SQIVND (reference sequence). The CDR3: CASSIQPGQNTGELFF. CDR3 coding DNA: TGTGCCAGTAGTATCCAACCGGGACAGAACACCGGGGAGCTGTTTTTT.

V and J are TRBV19 and TRBJ1-5; 7 bases line up with TRBD1. V shed 6 bases, J shed 5 bases, and the junction held 4 bases outside the gene matches. Germline V CDR1 and CDR2: LNHDA, SQIVND (reference sequence). The CDR3 has 13 amino acids. Here the CDR3 DNA reads TGTGCCAGTAGCCCCGGGACAGATCAGCCCCAGCATTTT. This sequence encodes CASSPGTDQPQHF.

V is TRBV30 and J is TRBJ1-4; D gene ambiguous. Germline CDR1 is GTSNPN and CDR2 is SVGIG (reference sequence). V was pared by 2 bases and J by 12 bases, with 10 bases between. The CDR3 is 11 amino acids. The CDR3 reads CAWSFTDELFF. The CDR3 region has the DNA TGTGCCTGGAGTTTTACAGACGAACTGTTTTTT. Together with reference TRBV30 and TRBJ1-4, the CDR3 gives the full variable domain: SQTIHQWPATLVQPVGSPLSLECTVEGTSNPNLYWYRQAAGRGLQLLFYSVGIGQISSEVPQNLSASRPQDRQFILSSKKLLLSDSGFYLCAWSFTDELFFGSGTQLSVL.

This clone has just one count. J is TRBJ2-1 and V is TRBV29-1; TRBD2 matches 7 bases. The CDR3 has 15 amino acids. The ends lost 5 bases at V and 0 bases at J; junction bases unmatched: 7. Germline V CDR1 and CDR2: SQVTM, ANQGSEA. CDR3 bases: TGCAGCGTTTGGGAGGGTAGAAGCTCCTACAATGAGCAGTTCTTC. This sequence encodes CSVWEGRSSYNEQFF.

In this sample, this clone turned up once. This chain links TRBV5-1 with TRBJ1-5, with TRBD1 as a possible D gene (6 bases). This CDR3 contains 15 residues. V lost 0 bases and J 8 bases, leaving 15 bases between the germline ends. CDR1 SGHRS and CDR2 YFSETQ come from the germline V gene. The CDR3 DNA follows: TGCGCCAGCAGCTTGGGGACAGCCCCTAGGGAGCCCCAGCATTTT. Its translation is CASSLGTAPREPQHF. Using reference TRBV5-1 and TRBJ1-5 for the parts outside the CDR3, the full variable domain is KAGVTQTPRYLIKTRGQQVTLSCSPISGHRSVSWYQQTPGQGLQFLFEYFSETQRNKGNFPGRFSGRQFSNSRSEMNVSTLELGDSALYLCASSLGTAPREPQHFGDGTRLSIL.

The CDR3 loop reads CASSQERNTAWDTQYF. CDR3 sequence (DNA): TGCGCCAGCAGCCAAGAAAGGAACACAGCCTGGGATACGCAGTATTTT. The chain links TRBV4-1 to TRBJ2-3; no reliable D call. Germline CDR1 reads MGHRA; CDR2 reads YSYEKL. Deletions cut 0 bases from V and 6 bases from J, with 16 bases between. The CDR3 contains 16 residues.